The entry below gives a single T cell receptor (beta chain) sequence along with its context. Its antigen remains unknown. The data derive from a study of cytomegalovirus exposure and HLA in healthy donors. Generated by immunoSEQ multiplex PCR, the TCRdb table keeps only in-frame clones and is missing some. Of about 98,000 clones detected, around 90% appear once; the ten largest clones hold 3.5% to 5%. Study-level results: Reports showed the classifier diagnosing cytomegalovirus status with high specificity and sensitivity. The authors enumerated 150 to 200 TCR beta chains as linked to cytomegalovirus.

CDR1 SGHTA and CDR2 FQGTGA come from the germline V gene. Trimming pared 5 bases from V and 9 bases from J, leaving 14 bases between. The CDR3 is made up of 13 amino acids. V usage is TRBV7-3 and J usage is TRBJ2-1; D possibly corresponds to TRBD2 (5 bases). This TCR came from a woman aged 25 to 45 in good health and CMV-seronegative. Sequencing was performed on PBMCs. The CDR3, as DNA: TGTGCCAGCAGCCCGTCCCCTCGGGGTGAGCAGTTCTTC. Its translation: CASSPSPRGEQFF.